One sample yielded the 3 T cell receptor beta chains listed below, sequenced in a study of T cell responses to AZD1222 COVID-19 vaccine. Produced via immunoSEQ multiplex PCR; TCRdb's table is partial and in-frame only. Here the sample spans approximately 180,000 clones, 80% to 95% being singletons. The sample here was peripheral blood, taken 28 days after the second dose of the MenACWY control vaccine. The origin of the receptors is an adult who received the MenACWY meningococcal vaccine as a control.

The V gene is TRBV13, the J gene TRBJ1-1, with a weak D call TRBD1 (5 bases). The CDR3 covers 17 residues. The V end lost 5 bases, the J end lost 4 bases, and 23 bases lay between the germline ends. Germline V lookup: CDR1 PRHDT, CDR2 FYEKMQ (reference sequence). Here the CDR3 reads CASSQPGGGLWTTEAFF. The CDR3 DNA sequence: TGTGCCAGCAGCCAGCCGGGGGGTGGTTTGTGGACCACTGAAGCTTTCTTT.

The chain uses TRBV7-9 and TRBJ1-2; D is unresolved. The CDR3 sequence is 12 residues long. CDR1 and CDR2 from the germline V gene are SEHNR and FQNEAQ (reference sequence). The V and J ends lost 3 bases and 5 bases respectively, with 7 bases between them. CDR3 protein: CASSFRGYGYTF. The CDR3 coding sequence is TGTGCCAGCAGCTTTCGGGGATATGGCTACACCTTC.

This chain links TRBV7-8 with TRBJ1-5, with D perhaps TRBD1 (6 bases). The V end lost 5 bases, the J end lost 6 bases, and 17 bases lay between the germline ends. The germline gives CDR1 SGHVS, CDR2 FQNEAQ. This CDR3 has 15 residues. In DNA form, the CDR3 reads TGTGCCAGCAGCCCCCTGACAGGACCCCCTCAGCCCCAGCATTTT. Its protein product is CASSPLTGPPQPQHF.